This passage covers 30 T cell receptor beta chains from one sample sequenced in a study of T cell responses to AZD1222 COVID-19 vaccine. Clones were read by immunoSEQ multiplex PCR, and TCRdb kept only the in-frame ones, dropping some. Counted here are around 150,000 clones, about 90% occurring once; the ten biggest clones make up about 5%. Here the sequenced sample was peripheral blood, taken on day 0 of AZD1222 vaccination. These receptors all come from an adult in good health.

V and J are TRBV28 and TRBJ2-7; D not resolved. V was cut by 8 bases and J by 0 bases, with 8 bases left in between. CDR3 length equals 12 residues. Germline V gene sequence: CDR1 MDHEN, CDR2 SYDVKM. The CDR3 loop is CASYGPSYEQYF. The DNA for the CDR3 is TGTGCCAGCTACGGGCCCTCCTACGAGCAGTACTTC. Full variable domain (outside the CDR3, taken from reference TRBV28 and TRBJ2-7): DVKVTQSSRYLVKRTGEKVFLECVQDMDHENMFWYRQDPGLGLRLIYFSYDVKMKEKGDIPEGYSVSREKKERFSLILESASTNQTSMYLCASYGPSYEQYFGPGTRLTVT.

Here the CDR3 reads CASSLGQGAFTDTQYF. The CDR3 nucleotides are TGTGCCAGCAGCCTAGGACAGGGGGCCTTCACAGATACGCAGTATTTT. This chain connects TRBV7-9 to TRBJ2-3; the match to TRBD1 covers 11 bases. In germline, CDR1 is SEHNR, CDR2 FQNEAQ (reference sequence). CDR3 length equals 16 residues. The V segment lost 5 bases and the J segment 2 bases; nucleotides outside the gene matches: 6.

The CDR3 loop reads CASSVTGMNTEAFF. The DNA for the CDR3 is TGTGCCAGCAGCGTGACAGGGATGAACACTGAAGCTTTCTTT. The chain recombines TRBV9 with TRBJ1-1; 7 bases match TRBD1. Germline loops: CDR1 SGDLS, CDR2 YYNGEE. V trimming: 2 bases; J trimming: 0 bases; junction bases outside the gene matches: 1. The CDR3 length is 14 residues.

This sequence joins TRBV19 and TRBJ1-1; D uncertain. V was shortened by 0 bases and J by 1 base, with 6 bases between the two germline ends. The CDR3 has 14 residues. Germline V gene sequence: CDR1 LNHDA, CDR2 SQIVND (reference sequence). This CDR3 is CASSIDWQNTEAFF. CDR3 nucleotides: TGTGCCAGTAGTATAGATTGGCAGAACACTGAAGCTTTCTTT.

J is TRBJ2-4 and V is TRBV2; D remains unclear. Germline CDR1 and CDR2: SNHLY and FYNNEI. Trimming removed 4 bases at V and 2 bases at J, with 15 bases between. The CDR3 runs to 16 residues. The CDR3 is CASSGDKSISKNIQYF. The DNA for the CDR3 is TGTGCCAGCAGTGGTGACAAGTCTATCTCCAAAAACATTCAGTACTTC. The whole variable domain, remainder taken from reference TRBV2 and TRBJ2-4, is EPEVTQTPSHQVTQMGQEVILRCVPISNHLYFYWYRQILGQKVEFLVSFYNNEISEKSEIFDDQFSVERPDGSNFTLKIRSTKLEDSAMYFCASSGDKSISKNIQYFGAGTRLSVL.

This sequence joins TRBV18 and TRBJ2-5, with D possibly being TRBD2 (6 bases). Trimming pared 3 bases from V and 1 base from J, leaving 12 bases between. The CDR3 covers 15 residues. Per germline, CDR1 KGHSH and CDR2 LQKENI. Here the CDR3 DNA reads TGTGCCAGCTCACCTATTAGCGGACCCCAAGAGACCCAGTACTTC. Its protein is CASSPISGPQETQYF.

There are a few counts of this clone. The chain carries TRBV5-1 and TRBJ2-7; the D gene is possibly TRBD2 (6 bases). The germline V and J ends were trimmed by 0 bases and 0 bases, with 10 bases remaining between them. The CDR3 consists of 15 residues. CDR1 SGHRS and CDR2 YFSETQ come from the germline V gene. The CDR3 sequence is CASSLGGLPSYEQYF. DNA for the CDR3: TGCGCCAGCAGCTTGGGGGGACTCCCCTCCTACGAGCAGTACTTC.

Here the CDR3 reads CASSGGVELFF. The CDR3 nucleotides are TGTGCCAGCAGCGGAGGGGTGGAGCTGTTTTTT. The chain has TRBV11-3 and TRBJ2-2, with a weak D call TRBD2 (6 bases). Germline CDR1 and CDR2: SGHNT and YENEEA. The V gene lost 5 bases and the J gene lost 10 bases, with 8 bases spanning the gap. CDR3 size: 11 residues.

This clone is a singleton in its sample. The V call is TRBV28, the J call TRBJ1-5, with D tentatively TRBD1 (5 bases). Between the trimmed V and J ends, which lost 8 bases and 2 bases, there was a span of 10 bases. Germline V gene sequence: CDR1 MDHEN, CDR2 SYDVKM. The CDR3 has 13 residues. This CDR3 reads CASGDGRNQPQHF. CDR3 sequence (DNA): TGTGCCAGCGGGGACGGACGCAATCAGCCCCAGCATTTT.

The rearrangement uses TRBV28 and TRBJ1-6; D is unresolved. V was cut by 5 bases and J by 7 bases, with 15 bases left in between. The CDR3 covers 15 residues. Germline-derived CDR1 and CDR2 are MDHEN and SYDVKM. The CDR3 sequence: CASSLPRTDNSPLHF. DNA for the CDR3: TGTGCCAGCAGTCTCCCCCGGACGGACAATTCACCCCTCCACTTT.

The chain recombines TRBV28 with TRBJ1-1, with a weak D call TRBD1 (6 bases). The V end lost 9 bases, the J end lost 4 bases, and 27 bases lay between the germline ends. The CDR3 length is 17 residues. Germline loops: CDR1 MDHEN, CDR2 SYDVKM. The CDR3, as DNA: TGTGCCAGTAGGGAACAACAGGGTCAGGGCCCGGGCACTGAAGCTTTCTTT. Its translation: CASREQQGQGPGTEAFF. Looking up the rest from reference TRBV28 and TRBJ1-1 gives the full variable domain: DVKVTQSSRYLVKRTGEKVFLECVQDMDHENMFWYRQDPGLGLRLIYFSYDVKMKEKGDIPEGYSVSREKKERFSLILESASTNQTSMYLCASREQQGQGPGTEAFFGQGTRLTVV.

The CDR3 bases are TGTGCCAGTAGTCCTGGGACAGTGCCTACAGATACGCAGTATTTT. Amino acid sequence: CASSPGTVPTDTQYF. The chain uses TRBV19 and TRBJ2-3; 7 bases match TRBD1. CDR1 is LNHDA and CDR2 is SQIVND in the germline V gene (reference sequence). The CDR3 has 15 amino acids. V gave up 5 bases and J gave up 3 bases; unmatched junction bases: 8.

The chain uses TRBV11-3 and TRBJ2-3; D remains unclear. The CDR3 extends over 13 amino acids. CDR1 is SGHNT and CDR2 is YENEEA in the germline V gene. V was shortened by 0 bases and J by 2 bases, with 3 bases between the two germline ends. CDR3 nucleotide sequence: TGTGCCAGCAGCTTAGAGACCACAGATACGCAGTATTTT. It is translated as CASSLETTDTQYF. Complete variable domain (other parts from reference TRBV11-3 and TRBJ2-3): EAGVVQSPRYKIIEKKQPVAFWCNPISGHNTLYWYLQNLGQGPELLIRYENEEAVDDSQLPKDRFSAERLKGVDSTLKIQPAELGDSAVYLCASSLETTDTQYFGPGTRLTVL.

The chain uses TRBV25-1 and TRBJ2-1; 9 nucleotides match TRBD2. The germline CDR1 and CDR2 sequences are MGHDK and SYGVNS. J lost 9 bases, V lost 2 bases, and 11 bases had no gene match. This CDR3 is 16 amino acids long. The CDR3 DNA sequence: TGTGCCAGCAGTGAAGGAGCGGGAGGCTTTATAGGTGAGCAGTTCTTC. The encoded protein is CASSEGAGGFIGEQFF. Full variable domain (missing parts from reference TRBV25-1 and TRBJ2-1): EADIYQTPRYLVIGTGKKITLECSQTMGHDKMYWYQQDPGMELHLIHYSYGVNSTEKGDLSSESTVSRIRTEHFPLTLESARPSHTSQYLCASSEGAGGFIGEQFFGPGTRLTVL.

The rearrangement joins TRBV19 to TRBJ2-1; D may be TRBD2 (5 bases). The V end lost 4 bases, the J end lost 2 bases, and 15 bases lay between the germline ends. Germline loops: CDR1 LNHDA, CDR2 SQIVND (reference sequence). The CDR3 has 16 residues. The CDR3: CASSRPRAAAYNEQFF. The CDR3 DNA is TGTGCCAGTAGTAGGCCGAGGGCCGCGGCCTACAATGAGCAGTTCTTC.

The chain uses TRBV4-3 and TRBJ1-2; D is possibly TRBD1 (5 bases). The germline gives CDR1 LGHNA, CDR2 YSLEER. Trimming removed 0 bases from V and 5 bases from J, with 10 bases in between. CDR3 length: 14 amino acids. The CDR3 spells CASSQDGASYGYTF. DNA for the CDR3: TGCGCCAGCAGCCAAGACGGGGCATCTTATGGCTACACCTTC.

The chain uses TRBV27 and TRBJ2-4, with D uncertain. Germline V lookup: CDR1 MNHEY, CDR2 SMNVEV (reference sequence). The CDR3 covers 13 residues. V lost 7 bases and J lost 0, with 7 bases in between. CDR3 DNA: TGTGCCAGCATTGGAGTAGCCAAAAACATTCAGTACTTC. It is translated as CASIGVAKNIQYF.

The J gene is TRBJ2-1, the V gene TRBV7-9, with TRBD2 matching over 10 bases. CDR1 and CDR2 from the germline V gene are SEHNR and FQNEAQ (reference sequence). V was pared by 7 bases and J by 9 bases, with 12 bases of the junction left unmatched. The CDR3 runs to 15 residues. As DNA, the CDR3 is TGTGCCAGCATCCCCGCGCTAGCGGGAGCGGGTGAGCAGTTCTTC. Translating it yields CASIPALAGAGEQFF.

The rearrangement joins TRBV6-5 to TRBJ2-5; TRBD1 agrees at 8 bases. Unmatched junction bases numbered 1, after V lost 2 bases and J lost 2 bases. Germline V CDR1 and CDR2: MNHEY, SVGAGI. The CDR3 covers 14 residues. The CDR3 DNA follows: TGTGCCAGCAGTTACGACAGGGGACAAGAGACCCAGTACTTC. Translation gives CASSYDRGQETQYF.

This chain connects TRBV11-2 to TRBJ2-2; D is undetermined. The V and J ends lost 0 bases and 8 bases respectively, with 10 bases between them. CDR1 is SGHAT, CDR2 FQNNGV, per germline. CDR3 size: 14 residues. The CDR3 bases are TGTGCCAGCAGCTTAGATCCGGTGAGAGGGGAGCTGTTTTTT. Translated: CASSLDPVRGELFF.

The rearrangement links TRBV18 to TRBJ2-7, with 7 bases lining up with TRBD1. The CDR3 contains 14 residues. The V segment lost 3 bases and the J segment 3 bases; nucleotides outside the gene matches: 5. Germline V gene data show CDR1 as KGHSH and CDR2 as LQKENI. The CDR3 reads CASSPFRDSYEQYF. The CDR3 nucleotides read TGTGCCAGCTCACCTTTCCGGGACAGCTACGAGCAGTACTTC.

CDR3 sequence: CASSVGGDLTPLHF. The DNA for the CDR3 is TGTGCCAGCAGCGTAGGTGGGGATTTGACACCCCTCCACTTT. The chain is built from TRBV9 and TRBJ1-6; D call uncertain. V lost 0 bases and J lost 11, with 12 bases in between. This CDR3 contains 14 residues. Germline V lookup: CDR1 SGDLS, CDR2 YYNGEE.

This clone was seen a few times. This sequence joins TRBV6-2 or TRBV6-3 and TRBJ2-2, with D possibly being TRBD2 (5 bases). Germline V CDR1 and CDR2: MNHEY, SVGEGT. Between the trimmed V and J ends, which lost 6 bases and 6 bases, there was a span of 8 bases. The CDR3 covers 12 residues. This CDR3 is CASSGESGELFF. As DNA, the CDR3 is TGTGCCAGCAGCGGGGAGTCCGGGGAGCTGTTTTTT.

The rearrangement joins TRBV25-1 to TRBJ2-7; 7 positions agree with TRBD1. The CDR3 covers 15 residues. From germline, CDR1 is MGHDK and CDR2 SYGVNS. V gave up 3 bases and J gave up 5 bases; unmatched junction bases: 10. In DNA form, the CDR3 reads TGTGCCAGCAGTGACCCGCGACAGGGAATGGACGAGCAGTACTTC. This gives the protein CASSDPRQGMDEQYF.

The rearrangement links TRBV29-1 to TRBJ2-3; no clear D. The CDR3 covers 13 residues. Trimming took 3 bases from V and 0 from J, leaving 7 bases between them. Germline V gene lookup returns CDR1 SQVTM and CDR2 ANQGSEA. CDR3 nucleotides: TGCAGCGTTGAGGTATTCAGCACAGATACGCAGTATTTT. Encoded protein: CSVEVFSTDTQYF.

The V and J genes are TRBV7-3 and TRBJ2-1; 10 positions match TRBD2. This CDR3 is built from 19 residues. Germline V gives CDR1 SGHTA, CDR2 FQGTGA. The ends lost 1 base at V and 5 bases at J; junction bases unmatched: 14. CDR3 nucleotide sequence: TGTGCCAGCAGCTTAAACCCTAGCGGGAGTTTGGGACAGGACAATGAGCAGTTCTTC. Its translation: CASSLNPSGSLGQDNEQFF.

The chain has TRBV5-5 and TRBJ2-7; D is undetermined. The CDR3 extends over 12 amino acids. CDR1 and CDR2 from the germline V gene are SGHKS and YYEKEE (reference sequence). V lost 0 bases, J lost 4 bases, and 5 bases lay in between. The CDR3 here is CASSLEGYEQYF. CDR3 DNA sequence: TGTGCCAGCAGCTTGGAAGGATACGAGCAGTACTTC.

The genes are TRBV3-1 (or the pseudogene TRBV3-2) and TRBJ2-2; 9 bases agree with TRBD2. The germline V gene has CDR1 LGHDT and CDR2 YNNKEL (reference sequence). CDR3 length: 17 residues. Trimming at V came to 0 bases and at J to 6 bases, leaving 8 bases not matched to a gene. In DNA, the CDR3 is TGTGCCAGCAGCCAAGACCCTAGCGGGACGATACCCGGGGAGCTGTTTTTT. Translating gives CASSQDPSGTIPGELFF.

The rearrangement joins TRBV19 to TRBJ1-5; D uncertain. V was clipped by 5 bases and J by 0 bases, with 11 bases between them. Per germline, CDR1 LNHDA and CDR2 SQIVND (reference sequence). CDR3 length: 15 amino acids. This CDR3 is CASSHSGYSNQPQHF. In DNA, the CDR3 is TGTGCCAGTAGTCACAGTGGGTATAGCAATCAGCCCCAGCATTTT.

The chain links TRBV5-4 to TRBJ2-7; a weak D match, TRBD2 (6 bases). The CDR3 loop spans 13 amino acids. Per germline, CDR1 SGHNT and CDR2 YYREEE (reference sequence). V lost 7 bases and J lost 2, with 13 bases in between. This chain's CDR3 is CASGPGATYEQYF. CDR3 DNA sequence: TGTGCCAGCGGGCCGGGAGCGACCTACGAGCAGTACTTC.